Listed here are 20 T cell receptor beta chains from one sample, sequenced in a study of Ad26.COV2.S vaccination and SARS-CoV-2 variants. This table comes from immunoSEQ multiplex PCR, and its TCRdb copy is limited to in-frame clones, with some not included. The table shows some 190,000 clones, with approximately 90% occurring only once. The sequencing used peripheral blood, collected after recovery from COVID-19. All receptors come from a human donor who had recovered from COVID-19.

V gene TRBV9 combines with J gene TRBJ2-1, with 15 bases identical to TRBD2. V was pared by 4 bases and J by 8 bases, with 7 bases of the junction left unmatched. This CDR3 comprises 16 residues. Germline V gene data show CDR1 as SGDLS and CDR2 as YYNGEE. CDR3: CASSPHGLAGGDEQFF. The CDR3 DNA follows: TGTGCCAGCAGCCCCCATGGACTAGCGGGAGGGGATGAGCAGTTCTTC.

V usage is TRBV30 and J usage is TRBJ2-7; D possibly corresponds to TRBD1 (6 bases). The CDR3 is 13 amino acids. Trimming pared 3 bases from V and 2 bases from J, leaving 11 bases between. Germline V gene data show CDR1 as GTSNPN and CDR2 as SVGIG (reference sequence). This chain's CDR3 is CAWRDSKAYEQYF. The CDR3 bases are TGTGCCTGGAGGGACAGTAAGGCCTACGAGCAGTACTTC.

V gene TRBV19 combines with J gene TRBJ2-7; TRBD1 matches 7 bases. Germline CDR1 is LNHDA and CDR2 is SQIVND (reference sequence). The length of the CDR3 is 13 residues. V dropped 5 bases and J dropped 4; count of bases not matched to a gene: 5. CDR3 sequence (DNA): TGTGCCAGTAGTCCCGGGACAGTATACGAGCAGTACTTC. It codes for CASSPGTVYEQYF.

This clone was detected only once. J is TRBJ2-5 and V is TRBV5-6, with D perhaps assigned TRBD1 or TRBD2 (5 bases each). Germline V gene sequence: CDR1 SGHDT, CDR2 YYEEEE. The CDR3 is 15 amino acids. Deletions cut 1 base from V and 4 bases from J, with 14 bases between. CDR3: CASSLNPGSVETQYF. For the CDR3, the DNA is TGTGCCAGCAGCTTGAATCCAGGGAGTGTAGAGACCCAGTACTTC.

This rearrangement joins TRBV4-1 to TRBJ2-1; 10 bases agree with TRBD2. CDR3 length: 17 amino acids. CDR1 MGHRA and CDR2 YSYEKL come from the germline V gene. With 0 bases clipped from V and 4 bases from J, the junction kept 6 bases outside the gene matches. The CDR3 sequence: CASSQDASGGSYNEQFF. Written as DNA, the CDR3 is TGCGCCAGCAGCCAAGATGCTAGCGGGGGCTCTTACAATGAGCAGTTCTTC.

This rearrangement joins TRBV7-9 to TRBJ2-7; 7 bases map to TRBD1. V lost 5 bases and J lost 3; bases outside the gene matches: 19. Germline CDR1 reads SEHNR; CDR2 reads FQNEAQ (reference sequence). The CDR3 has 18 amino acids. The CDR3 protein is CASSPISGKGGDSYEQYF. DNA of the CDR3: TGTGCCAGCAGCCCTATAAGTGGGAAGGGTGGGGACAGCTACGAGCAGTACTTC. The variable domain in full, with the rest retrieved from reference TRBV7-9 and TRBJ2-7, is DTGVSQNPRHKITKRGQNVTFRCDPISEHNRLYWYRQTLGQGPEFLTYFQNEAQLEKSRLLSDRFSAERPKGSFSTLEIQRTEQGDSAMYLCASSPISGKGGDSYEQYFGPGTRLTVT.

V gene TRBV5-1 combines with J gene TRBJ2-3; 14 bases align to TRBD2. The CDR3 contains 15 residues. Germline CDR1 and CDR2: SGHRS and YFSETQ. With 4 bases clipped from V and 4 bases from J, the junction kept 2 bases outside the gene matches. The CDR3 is CASSLTSGGADTQYF. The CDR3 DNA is TGCGCCAGCAGCCTGACTAGCGGGGGGGCAGATACGCAGTATTTT.

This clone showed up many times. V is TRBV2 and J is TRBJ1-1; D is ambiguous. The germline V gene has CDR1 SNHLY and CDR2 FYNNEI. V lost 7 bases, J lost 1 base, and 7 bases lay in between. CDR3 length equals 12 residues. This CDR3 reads CASNTANTEAFF. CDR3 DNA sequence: TGTGCCAGCAATACAGCGAACACTGAAGCTTTCTTT.

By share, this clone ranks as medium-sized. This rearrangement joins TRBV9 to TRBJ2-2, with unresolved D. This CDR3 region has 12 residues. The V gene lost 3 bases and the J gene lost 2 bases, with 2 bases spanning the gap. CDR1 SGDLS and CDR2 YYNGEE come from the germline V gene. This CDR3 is CASSANTGELFF. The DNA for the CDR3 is TGTGCCAGCAGCGCTAACACCGGGGAGCTGTTTTTT. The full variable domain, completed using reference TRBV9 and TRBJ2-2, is DSGVTQTPKHLITATGQRVTLRCSPRSGDLSVYWYQQSLDQGLQFLIQYYNGEERAKGNILERFSAQQFPDLHSELNLSSLELGDSALYFCASSANTGELFFGEGSRLTVL.

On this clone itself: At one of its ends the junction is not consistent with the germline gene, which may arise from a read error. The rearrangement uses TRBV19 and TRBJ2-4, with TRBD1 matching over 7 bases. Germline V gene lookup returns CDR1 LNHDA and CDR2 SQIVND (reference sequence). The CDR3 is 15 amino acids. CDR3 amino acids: CASSPIGDSVTRTTF. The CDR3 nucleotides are TGTGCCAGTAGCCCCATAGGGGACAGCGTTACCAGGACCACATTC.

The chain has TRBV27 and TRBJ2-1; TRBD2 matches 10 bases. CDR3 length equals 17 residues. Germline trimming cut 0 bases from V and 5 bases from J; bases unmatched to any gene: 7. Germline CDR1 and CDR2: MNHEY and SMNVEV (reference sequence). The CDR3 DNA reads TGTGCCAGCAGTTTATCGCTAGCGGGAGTATCGGACAATGAGCAGTTCTTC. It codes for CASSLSLAGVSDNEQFF.

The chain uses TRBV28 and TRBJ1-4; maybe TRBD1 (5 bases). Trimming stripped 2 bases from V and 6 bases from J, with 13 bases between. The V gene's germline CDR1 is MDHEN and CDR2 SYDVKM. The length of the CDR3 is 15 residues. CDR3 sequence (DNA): TGTGCCAGCAGTTTACCAGGGAGGGGTCATGAAAAACTGTTTTTT. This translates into CASSLPGRGHEKLFF.

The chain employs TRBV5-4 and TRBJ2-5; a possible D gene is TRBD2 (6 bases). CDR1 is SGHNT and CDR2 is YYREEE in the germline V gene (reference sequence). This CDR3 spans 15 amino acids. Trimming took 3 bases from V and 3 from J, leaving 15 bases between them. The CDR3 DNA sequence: TGTGCCAGCAGCTCGGGGACTGGCGGAAAAGAGACCCAGTACTTC. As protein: CASSSGTGGKETQYF.

The CDR3 here is CASSPGLAGLYEQYF. The CDR3 DNA sequence: TGTGCCAGCAGCCCCGGACTAGCGGGCCTCTACGAGCAGTACTTC. The chain recombines TRBV9 with TRBJ2-7, with TRBD2 identical over 11 bases. The CDR3 has 15 amino acids. The V and J ends lost 4 bases and 3 bases, in that order; junction bases with no gene match: 6. Germline V gene sequence: CDR1 SGDLS, CDR2 YYNGEE.

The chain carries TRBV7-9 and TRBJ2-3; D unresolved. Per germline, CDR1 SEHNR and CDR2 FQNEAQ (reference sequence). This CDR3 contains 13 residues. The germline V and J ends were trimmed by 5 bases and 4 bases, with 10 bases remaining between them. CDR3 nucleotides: TGTGCCAGCAGCCCCCGATTGTCAGATACGCAGTATTTT. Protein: CASSPRLSDTQYF.

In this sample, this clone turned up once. The DNA of the CDR3 is TGTGCCAGCACTTTAGACTACAATGAGCAGTTCTTC. Protein: CASTLDYNEQFF. The V call is TRBV2, the J call TRBJ2-1; D remains unclear. Trimming removed 7 bases at V and 3 bases at J, with 7 bases between. The germline CDR1 and CDR2 sequences are SNHLY and FYNNEI. This CDR3 region has 12 residues.

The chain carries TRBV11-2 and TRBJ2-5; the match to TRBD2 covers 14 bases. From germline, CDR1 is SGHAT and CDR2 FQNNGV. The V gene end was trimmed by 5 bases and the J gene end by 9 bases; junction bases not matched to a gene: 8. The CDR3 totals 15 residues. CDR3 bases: TGTGCCAGCAGCCCACAAGGGACTAGCGGGGGAGCCCAGTACTTC. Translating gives CASSPQGTSGGAQYF.

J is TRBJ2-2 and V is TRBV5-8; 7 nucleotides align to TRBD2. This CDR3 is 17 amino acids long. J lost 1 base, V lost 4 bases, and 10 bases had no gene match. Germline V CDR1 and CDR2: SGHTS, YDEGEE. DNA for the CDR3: TGTGCCAGCAGCCGCACCCAGGGACTAAGGAACACCGGGGAGCTGTTTTTT. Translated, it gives CASSRTQGLRNTGELFF.

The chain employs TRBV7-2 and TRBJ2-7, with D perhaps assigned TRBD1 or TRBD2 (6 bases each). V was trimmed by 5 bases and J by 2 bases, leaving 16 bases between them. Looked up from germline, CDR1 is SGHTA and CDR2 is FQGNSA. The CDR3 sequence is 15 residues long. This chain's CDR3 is CASSPQGGLTYEQYF. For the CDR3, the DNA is TGTGCCAGCAGCCCTCAAGGGGGGCTAACCTACGAGCAGTACTTC. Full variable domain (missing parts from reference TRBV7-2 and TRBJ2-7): GAGVSQSPSNKVTEKGKDVELRCDPISGHTALYWYRQSLGQGLEFLIYFQGNSAPDKSGLPSDRFSAERTGGSVSTLTIQRTQQEDSAVYLCASSPQGGLTYEQYFGPGTRLTVT.

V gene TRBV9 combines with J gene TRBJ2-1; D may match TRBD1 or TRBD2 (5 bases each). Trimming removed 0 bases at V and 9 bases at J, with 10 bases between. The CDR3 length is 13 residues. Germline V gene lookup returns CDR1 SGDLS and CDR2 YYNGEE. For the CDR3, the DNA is TGTGCCAGCAGCGTAGGAGGGGTCGGTGAGCAGTTCTTC. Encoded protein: CASSVGGVGEQFF.